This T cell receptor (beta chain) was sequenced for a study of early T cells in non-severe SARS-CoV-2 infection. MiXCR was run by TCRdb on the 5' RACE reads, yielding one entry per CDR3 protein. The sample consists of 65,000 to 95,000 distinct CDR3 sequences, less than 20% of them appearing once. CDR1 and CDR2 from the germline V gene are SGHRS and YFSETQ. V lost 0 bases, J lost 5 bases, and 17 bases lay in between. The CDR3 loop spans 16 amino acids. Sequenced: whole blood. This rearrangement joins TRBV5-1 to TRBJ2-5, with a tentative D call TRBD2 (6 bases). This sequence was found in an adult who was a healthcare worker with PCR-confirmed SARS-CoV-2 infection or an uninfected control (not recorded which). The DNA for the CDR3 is TGCGCCAGCAGCTTGGGAGGGACTTCGAGATTGGAGACCCAGTACTTC. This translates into CASSLGGTSRLETQYF.